The 15 T cell receptor beta chains presented below share a single source sample, sequenced in a study of CD8 T cells in Susac syndrome. cDNA came from approximately 0.5 to 1 ug RNA primed by random hexamers. From the immunoSEQ multiplex PCR reads, TCRdb called clonotypes with MiXCR, one entry per CDR3 protein. The table lists around 140,000 distinct CDR3 sequences, more than 85% of them singletons. The sequenced sample was CD4+ T cells from PBMCs. The receptors come from a human donor with Susac syndrome.

J is TRBJ1-1 and V is TRBV15; 7 nucleotides match TRBD1. The germline V gene encodes CDR1 LNHNV and CDR2 YYDKDF (reference sequence). After removal of 5 bases from V and 6 bases from J, the junction contained 12 bases not matched to a gene. The CDR3 is made up of 15 amino acids. The CDR3 sequence is CATSARSTGAAEAFF. DNA of the CDR3: TGTGCCACCAGCGCACGGTCCACAGGGGCGGCTGAAGCTTTCTTT. Filled out from reference TRBV15 and TRBJ1-1, the complete variable domain reads DAMVIQNPRYQVTQFGKPVTLSCSQTLNHNVMYWYQQKSSQAPKLLFHYYDKDFNNEADTPDNFQSRRPNTSFCFLDIRSPGLGDTAMYLCATSARSTGAAEAFFGQGTRLTVV.

The chain employs TRBV7-3 and TRBJ1-5, with unresolved D. The CDR3 is 11 residues long. V lost 2 bases, J lost 9 bases, and 5 bases lay in between. Germline assignment: CDR1 SGHTA and CDR2 FQGTGA. The CDR3 loop is CASSLEGPQHF. DNA for the CDR3: TGTGCCAGCAGCTTAGAGGGGCCCCAGCATTTT.

This chain links TRBV28 with TRBJ1-5; D might be TRBD1 (5 bases). The CDR3 contains 17 residues. Germline V CDR1 and CDR2: MDHEN, SYDVKM. Trimming cost V 1 base and J 9 bases, with 22 bases left between them. The CDR3 is CASSLSPLTATTRPQHF. The DNA of the CDR3 is TGTGCCAGCAGTTTATCCCCTCTGACAGCGACCACACGGCCCCAGCATTTT. Full variable domain (remainder filled in from reference TRBV28 and TRBJ1-5): DVKVTQSSRYLVKRTGEKVFLECVQDMDHENMFWYRQDPGLGLRLIYFSYDVKMKEKGDIPEGYSVSREKKERFSLILESASTNQTSMYLCASSLSPLTATTRPQHFGDGTRLSIL.

The genes are TRBV5-1 and TRBJ2-1; 8 bases match TRBD1. CDR3 length equals 14 residues. V shed 0 bases and J 5 bases; nucleotides not matched to a gene: 1. Germline values: CDR1 SGHRS, CDR2 YFSETQ. The CDR3 DNA is TGCGCCAGCAGCTTGGGACAGGGGCACAATGAGCAGTTCTTC. The encoded protein is CASSLGQGHNEQFF.

The gene calls are TRBV29-1 and TRBJ2-3; D is tentatively TRBD1 or TRBD2 (5 bases each). From germline, CDR1 is SQVTM and CDR2 ANQGSEA. The CDR3 spans 13 residues. The V and J ends lost 4 bases and 6 bases respectively, with 14 bases between them. Here the CDR3 reads CSVGRGPGDTQYF. The CDR3 DNA is TGCAGCGTTGGCCGCGGGCCAGGGGATACGCAGTATTTT.

The rearrangement joins TRBV30 to TRBJ2-5; no clear D. The CDR3 has 13 residues. The V end was cut by 2 bases, the J end by 0 bases, with 7 bases between. Germline values: CDR1 GTSNPN, CDR2 SVGIG (reference sequence). CDR3 in amino acids: CAWSISYQETQYF. DNA for the CDR3: TGTGCCTGGAGTATTAGCTACCAAGAGACCCAGTACTTC.

V is TRBV29-1 and J is TRBJ2-3, with TRBD1 identical over 9 bases. Germline V gives CDR1 SQVTM, CDR2 ANQGSEA. The CDR3 extends over 12 amino acids. Trimming cost V 7 bases and J 2 bases; bases outside gene matches: 1. The CDR3 region is CSGQGDTDTQYF. The CDR3, as DNA: TGCAGCGGACAGGGGGACACAGATACGCAGTATTTT.

The V and J genes are TRBV15 and TRBJ2-6; D may be TRBD2 (6 bases). This CDR3 is built from 18 residues. Deletions cut 1 base from V and 1 base from J, with 14 bases between. The germline gives CDR1 LNHNV, CDR2 YYDKDF (reference sequence). The CDR3 region is CATSRGPGGGSGANVLTF. In DNA form, the CDR3 reads TGTGCCACCAGCAGAGGCCCCGGGGGTGGATCTGGGGCCAACGTCCTGACTTTC.

The chain links TRBV7-9 to TRBJ1-2; D ambiguous. V was pared by 5 bases and J by 4 bases, with 17 bases between. The germline CDR1 and CDR2 sequences are SEHNR and FQNEAQ (reference sequence). CDR3 length: 15 amino acids. CDR3 residues: CASSASRAVSYGYTF. The CDR3 DNA reads as TGTGCCAGCAGCGCCAGTAGGGCGGTCTCCTATGGCTACACCTTC.

This CDR3 is CASSVERIPYNEQFF. The DNA of the CDR3 is TGTGCCAGCAGCGTAGAAAGAATTCCCTACAATGAGCAGTTCTTC. This sequence joins TRBV9 and TRBJ2-1; D is unclear. Germline-derived CDR1 and CDR2 are SGDLS and YYNGEE. The germline V and J ends were trimmed by 0 bases and 2 bases, with 9 bases remaining between them. CDR3 length: 15 residues.

The V gene is TRBV5-1, the J gene TRBJ1-3, with D unresolved. This CDR3 region has 14 residues. The ends were cut back, 1 base at V and 0 bases at J, with 5 bases in the middle. Germline CDR1 SGHRS, CDR2 YFSETQ. The CDR3 nucleotides are TGCGCCAGCAGCTTGTCGACCTCTGGAAACACCATATATTTT. Translation: CASSLSTSGNTIYF.

V and J are TRBV7-2 and TRBJ2-7; tentatively, D is TRBD1 (5 bases). Germline V gives CDR1 SGHTA, CDR2 FQGNSA. Between the trimmed V and J ends, which lost 1 base and 0 bases, there was a span of 10 bases. CDR3 length: 15 residues. CDR3 region: CASSLVQGSSYEQYF. In DNA, the CDR3 is TGTGCCAGCAGCTTAGTCCAGGGTAGCTCCTACGAGCAGTACTTC.

This clonotype showed up just once. This sequence joins TRBV24-1 and TRBJ2-2; no clear D. The CDR3 covers 14 residues. Trimming shortened V by 7 bases and J by 1 base, and 9 bases separated the two germline ends. Germline CDR1 and CDR2: KGHDR and SFDVKD. The DNA for the CDR3 is TGTGCCACCAGCGCATCCGGGAACACCGGGGAGCTGTTTTTT. It yields the protein CATSASGNTGELFF.

As regards this clonotype: The junction and the germline gene differ at one end; a read error may be behind it. This chain joins TRBV24-1 and TRBJ2-1; no clear D. Germline loops: CDR1 KGHDR, CDR2 SFDVKD. CDR3 length equals 13 residues. DNA of the CDR3: TGTACCACCAGTGATTTCTCGGTGGGGGAGCAGTTCTTC. Amino acid sequence: CTTSDFSVGEQFF.

The chain couples TRBV30 to TRBJ1-1, with 7 bases aligning to TRBD1. Germline V gene sequence: CDR1 GTSNPN, CDR2 SVGIG (reference sequence). Trimming at V came to 2 bases and at J to 3 bases, leaving 3 bases not matched to a gene. This CDR3 is 13 amino acids long. CDR3 nucleotides: TGTGCCTGGAGTAACACAGGGGACACTGAAGCTTTCTTT. Translated, it gives CAWSNTGDTEAFF.